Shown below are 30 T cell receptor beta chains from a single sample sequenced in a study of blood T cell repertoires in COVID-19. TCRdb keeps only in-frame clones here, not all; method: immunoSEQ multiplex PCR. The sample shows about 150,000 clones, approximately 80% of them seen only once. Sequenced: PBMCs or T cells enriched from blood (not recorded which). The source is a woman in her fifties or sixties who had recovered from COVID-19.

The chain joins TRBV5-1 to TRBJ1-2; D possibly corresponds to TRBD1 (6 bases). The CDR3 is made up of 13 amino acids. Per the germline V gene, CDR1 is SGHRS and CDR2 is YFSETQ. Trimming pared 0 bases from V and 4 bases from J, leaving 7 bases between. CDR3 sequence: CASSLGGGYGYTF. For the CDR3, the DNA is TGCGCCAGCAGCTTGGGAGGGGGCTATGGCTACACCTTC. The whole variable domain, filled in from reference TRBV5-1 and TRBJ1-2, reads KAGVTQTPRYLIKTRGQQVTLSCSPISGHRSVSWYQQTPGQGLQFLFEYFSETQRNKGNFPGRFSGRQFSNSRSEMNVSTLELGDSALYLCASSLGGGYGYTFGSGTRLTVV.

CDR3 amino acids: CASRNRDGTEAFF. CDR3 coding DNA: TGTGCCAGCAGAAACAGGGACGGGACTGAAGCTTTCTTT. V gene TRBV2 combines with J gene TRBJ1-1; tentative D call: TRBD1 (6 bases). Per the germline V gene, CDR1 is SNHLY and CDR2 is FYNNEI. This CDR3 region has 13 residues. V was trimmed by 6 bases and J by 5 bases, leaving 13 bases between them.

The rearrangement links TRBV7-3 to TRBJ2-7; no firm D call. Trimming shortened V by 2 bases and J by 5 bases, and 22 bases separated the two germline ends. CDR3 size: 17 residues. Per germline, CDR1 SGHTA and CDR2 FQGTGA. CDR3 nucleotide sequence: TGTGCCAGCAGCTTAGTTTTTTCCGACACCGCCTTGGACGAGCAGTACGTC. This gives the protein CASSLVFSDTALDEQYV.

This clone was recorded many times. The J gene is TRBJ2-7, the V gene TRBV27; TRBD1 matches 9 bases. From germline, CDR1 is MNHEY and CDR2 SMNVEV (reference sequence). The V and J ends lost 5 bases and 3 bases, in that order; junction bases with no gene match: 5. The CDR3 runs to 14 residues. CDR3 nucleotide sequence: TGTGCCAGCAGTCCCGGGACAGGGATCTACGAGCAGTACTTC. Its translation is CASSPGTGIYEQYF.

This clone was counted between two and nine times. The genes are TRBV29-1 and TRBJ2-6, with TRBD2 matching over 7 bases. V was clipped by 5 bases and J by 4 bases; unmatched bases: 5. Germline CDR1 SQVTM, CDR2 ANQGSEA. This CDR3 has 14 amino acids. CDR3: CSVRGGPGANVLTF. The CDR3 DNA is TGCAGCGTTAGGGGAGGGCCCGGGGCCAACGTCCTGACTTTC.

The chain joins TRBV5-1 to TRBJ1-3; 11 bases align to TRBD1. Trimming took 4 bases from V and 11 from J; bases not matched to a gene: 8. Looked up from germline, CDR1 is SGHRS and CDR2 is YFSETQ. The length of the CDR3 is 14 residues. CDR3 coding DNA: TGCGCCAGCAGCCGGGACAGGGGGGCAATCGCCATATATTTT. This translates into CASSRDRGAIAIYF.

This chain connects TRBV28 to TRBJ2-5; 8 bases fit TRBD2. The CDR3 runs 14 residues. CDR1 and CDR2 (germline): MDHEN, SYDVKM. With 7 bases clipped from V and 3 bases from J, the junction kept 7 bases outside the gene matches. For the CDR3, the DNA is TGTGCCAGCATTTCGGGGGGGCCAAAAGAGACCCAGTACTTC. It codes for CASISGGPKETQYF.

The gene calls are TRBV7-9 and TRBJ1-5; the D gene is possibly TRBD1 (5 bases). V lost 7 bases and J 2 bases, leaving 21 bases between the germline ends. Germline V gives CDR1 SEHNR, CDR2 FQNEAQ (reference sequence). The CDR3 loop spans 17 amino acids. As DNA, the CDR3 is TGTGCCAGCACCTCGGGCGGGGGGGTCGAGGGCAATCAGCCCCAGCATTTT. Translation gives CASTSGGGVEGNQPQHF.

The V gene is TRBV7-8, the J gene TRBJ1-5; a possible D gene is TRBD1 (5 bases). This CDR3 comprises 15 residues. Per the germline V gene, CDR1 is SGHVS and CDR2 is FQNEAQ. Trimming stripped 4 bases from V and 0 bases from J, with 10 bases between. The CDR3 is CASSSGHFSNQPQHF. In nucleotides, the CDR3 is TGTGCCAGCAGCTCTGGACACTTTAGCAATCAGCCCCAGCATTTT.

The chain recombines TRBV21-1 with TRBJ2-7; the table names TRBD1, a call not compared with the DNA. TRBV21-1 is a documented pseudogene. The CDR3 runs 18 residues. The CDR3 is CASSKGKRQGPRTYEQYV. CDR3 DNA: TGTGCCAGCAGCAAAGGAAAACGACAGGGTCCCCGAACCTACGAGCAGTACGTC.

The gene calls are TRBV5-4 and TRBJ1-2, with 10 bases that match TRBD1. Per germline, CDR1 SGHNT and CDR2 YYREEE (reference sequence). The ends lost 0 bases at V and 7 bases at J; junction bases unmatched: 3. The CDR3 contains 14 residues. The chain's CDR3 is CASSLETGGGGYTF. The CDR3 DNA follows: TGTGCCAGCAGCTTGGAGACAGGGGGCGGTGGCTACACCTTC.

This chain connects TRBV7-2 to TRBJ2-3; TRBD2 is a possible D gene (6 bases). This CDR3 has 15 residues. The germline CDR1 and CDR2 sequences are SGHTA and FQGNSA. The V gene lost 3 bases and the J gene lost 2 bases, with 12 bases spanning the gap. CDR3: CASSFRRGDTDTQYF. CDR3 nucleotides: TGTGCCAGCAGCTTCAGGCGGGGAGACACAGATACGCAGTATTTT.

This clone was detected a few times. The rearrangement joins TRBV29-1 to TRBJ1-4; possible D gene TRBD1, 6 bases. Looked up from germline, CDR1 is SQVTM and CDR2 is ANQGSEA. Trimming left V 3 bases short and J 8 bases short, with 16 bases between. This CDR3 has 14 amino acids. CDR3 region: CSVDVRGGGEKLFF. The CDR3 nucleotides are TGCAGCGTTGACGTTCGAGGGGGGGGCGAAAAACTGTTTTTT. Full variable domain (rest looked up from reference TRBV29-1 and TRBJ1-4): SAVISQKPSRDICQRGTSLTIQCQVDSQVTMMFWYRQQPGQSLTLIATANQGSEATYESGFVIDKFPISRPNLTFSTLTVSNMSPEDSSIYLCSVDVRGGGEKLFFGSGTQLSVL.

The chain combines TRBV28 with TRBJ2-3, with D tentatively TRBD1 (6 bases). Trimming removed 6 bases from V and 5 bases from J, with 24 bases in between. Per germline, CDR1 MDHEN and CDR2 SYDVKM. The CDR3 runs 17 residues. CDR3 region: CASSITWGRVGGDTQYF. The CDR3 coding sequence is TGTGCCAGCAGCATCACCTGGGGAAGAGTAGGGGGAGATACGCAGTATTTT.

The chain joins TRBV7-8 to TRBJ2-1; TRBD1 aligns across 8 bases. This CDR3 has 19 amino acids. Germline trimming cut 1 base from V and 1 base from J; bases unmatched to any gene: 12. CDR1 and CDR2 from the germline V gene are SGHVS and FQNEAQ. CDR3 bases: TGTGCCAGCAGCTTAGGAGGGGGGCAGGGGGCTCTTTCCTACAATGAGCAGTTCTTC. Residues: CASSLGGGQGALSYNEQFF.

This chain's CDR3 is CASSVGGQETQYF. The CDR3 DNA reads TGTGCCAGCAGTGTAGGGGGCCAAGAGACCCAGTACTTC. The gene calls are TRBV25-1 and TRBJ2-5, with D maybe TRBD1 (6 bases). The CDR3 is made up of 13 amino acids. V was clipped by 4 bases and J by 1 base, with 7 bases between them. Per germline, CDR1 MGHDK and CDR2 SYGVNS.

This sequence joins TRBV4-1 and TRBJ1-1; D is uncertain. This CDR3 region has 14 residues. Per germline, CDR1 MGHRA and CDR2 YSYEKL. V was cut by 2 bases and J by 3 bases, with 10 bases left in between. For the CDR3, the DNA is TGCGCCAGCAGCCAAACCGCAGGCTACACTGAAGCTTTCTTT. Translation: CASSQTAGYTEAFF.

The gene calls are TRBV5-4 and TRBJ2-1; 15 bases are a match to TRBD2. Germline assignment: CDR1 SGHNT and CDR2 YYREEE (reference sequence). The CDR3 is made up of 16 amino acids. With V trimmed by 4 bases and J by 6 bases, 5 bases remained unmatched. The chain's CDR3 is CASSGLAGGSGNEQFF. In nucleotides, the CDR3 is TGTGCCAGCAGCGGACTAGCGGGGGGGTCGGGCAATGAGCAGTTCTTC. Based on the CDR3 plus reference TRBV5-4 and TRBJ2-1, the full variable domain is ETGVTQSPTHLIKTRGQQVTLRCSSQSGHNTVSWYQQALGQGPQFIFQYYREEENGRGNFPPRFSGLQFPNYSSELNVNALELDDSALYLCASSGLAGGSGNEQFFGPGTRLTVL.

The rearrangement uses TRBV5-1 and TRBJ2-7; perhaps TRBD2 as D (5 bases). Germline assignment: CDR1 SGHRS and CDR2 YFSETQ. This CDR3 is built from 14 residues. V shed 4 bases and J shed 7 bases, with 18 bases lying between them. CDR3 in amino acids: CASSLVPGRGEQYF. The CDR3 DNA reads TGCGCCAGCAGCCTGGTCCCTGGTCGAGGGGAGCAGTACTTC.

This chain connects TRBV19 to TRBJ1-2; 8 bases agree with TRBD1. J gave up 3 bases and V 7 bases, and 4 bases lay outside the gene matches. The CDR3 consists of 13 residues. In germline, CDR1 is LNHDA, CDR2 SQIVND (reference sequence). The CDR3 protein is CASTLDRDYGYTF. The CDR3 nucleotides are TGTGCCAGTACCCTGGACAGGGACTATGGCTACACCTTC.

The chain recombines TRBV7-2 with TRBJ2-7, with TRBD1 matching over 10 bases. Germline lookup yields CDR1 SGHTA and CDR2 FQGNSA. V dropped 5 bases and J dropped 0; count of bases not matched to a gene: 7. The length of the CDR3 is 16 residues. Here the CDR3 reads CASSTTGTGASYEQYF. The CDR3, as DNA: TGTGCCAGCAGCACAACCGGGACAGGGGCCTCCTACGAGCAGTACTTC.

As DNA, the CDR3 is TGTGCCAGTAGTAGGACAGGGGGCGGTAACTATGGCTACACCTTC. Protein: CASSRTGGGNYGYTF. The chain combines TRBV19 with TRBJ1-2; the match to TRBD1 covers 11 bases. This CDR3 spans 15 amino acids. The V segment lost 4 bases and the J segment 1 base; nucleotides outside the gene matches: 2. The V gene's germline CDR1 is LNHDA and CDR2 SQIVND (reference sequence).

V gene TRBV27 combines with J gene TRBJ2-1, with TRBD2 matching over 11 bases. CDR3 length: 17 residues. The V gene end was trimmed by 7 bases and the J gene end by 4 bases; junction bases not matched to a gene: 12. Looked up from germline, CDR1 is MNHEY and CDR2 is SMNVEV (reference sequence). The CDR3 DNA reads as TGTGCCAGCACAGAACTCGGGGGACTAGCGGATTACAATGAGCAGTTCTTC. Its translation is CASTELGGLADYNEQFF.

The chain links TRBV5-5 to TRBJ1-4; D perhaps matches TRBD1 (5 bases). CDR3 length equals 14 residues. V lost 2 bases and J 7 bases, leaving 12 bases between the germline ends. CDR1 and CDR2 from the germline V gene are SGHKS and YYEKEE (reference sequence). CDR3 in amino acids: CASSFVRAGEKLFF. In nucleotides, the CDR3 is TGTGCCAGCAGCTTTGTCAGGGCTGGTGAAAAACTGTTTTTT.

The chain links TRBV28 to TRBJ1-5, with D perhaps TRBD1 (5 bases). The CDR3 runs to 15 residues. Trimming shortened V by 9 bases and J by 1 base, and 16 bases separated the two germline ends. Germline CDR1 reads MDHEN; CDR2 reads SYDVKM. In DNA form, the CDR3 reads TGTGCCAGTGACTCGCAGGGCGTGAGCAATCAGCCCCAGCATTTT. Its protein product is CASDSQGVSNQPQHF.

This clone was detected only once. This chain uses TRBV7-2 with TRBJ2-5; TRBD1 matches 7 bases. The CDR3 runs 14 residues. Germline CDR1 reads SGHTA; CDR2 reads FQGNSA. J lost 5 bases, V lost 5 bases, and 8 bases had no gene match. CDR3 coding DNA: TGTGCCAGCAGCGCTAACAGGGGTCGGGAGACCCAGTACTTC. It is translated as CASSANRGRETQYF.

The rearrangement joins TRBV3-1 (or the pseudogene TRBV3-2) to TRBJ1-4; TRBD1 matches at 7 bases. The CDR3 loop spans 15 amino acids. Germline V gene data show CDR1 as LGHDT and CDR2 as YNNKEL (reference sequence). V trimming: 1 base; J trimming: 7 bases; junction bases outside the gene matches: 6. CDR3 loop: CASSQAPGGGEKLFF. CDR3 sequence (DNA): TGTGCCAGCAGCCAAGCCCCAGGGGGAGGTGAAAAACTGTTTTTT.

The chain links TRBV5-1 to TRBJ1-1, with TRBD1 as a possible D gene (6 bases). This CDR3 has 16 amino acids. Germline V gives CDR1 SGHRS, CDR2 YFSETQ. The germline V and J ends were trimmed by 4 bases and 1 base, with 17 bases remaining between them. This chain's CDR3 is CASSPWVGAENTEAFF. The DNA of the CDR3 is TGCGCCAGCAGCCCATGGGTGGGGGCTGAGAACACTGAAGCTTTCTTT. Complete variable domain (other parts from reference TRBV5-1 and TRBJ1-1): KAGVTQTPRYLIKTRGQQVTLSCSPISGHRSVSWYQQTPGQGLQFLFEYFSETQRNKGNFPGRFSGRQFSNSRSEMNVSTLELGDSALYLCASSPWVGAENTEAFFGQGTRLTVV.

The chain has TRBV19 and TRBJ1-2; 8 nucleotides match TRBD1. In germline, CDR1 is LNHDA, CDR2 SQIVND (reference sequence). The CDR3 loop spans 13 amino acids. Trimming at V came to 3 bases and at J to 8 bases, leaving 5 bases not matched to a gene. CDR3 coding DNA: TGTGCCAGTAGTATGGACAGGGAAGAAGGCTACACCTTC. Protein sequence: CASSMDREEGYTF.

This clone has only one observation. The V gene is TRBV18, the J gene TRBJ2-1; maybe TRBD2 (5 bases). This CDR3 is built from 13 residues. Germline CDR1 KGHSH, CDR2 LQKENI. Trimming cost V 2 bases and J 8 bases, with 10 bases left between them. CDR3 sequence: CASSPEGDDEQFF. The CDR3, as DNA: TGTGCCAGCTCACCAGAGGGAGACGATGAGCAGTTCTTC.